The 16 T cell receptor beta chains listed next were all sequenced from one sample in a study of cytomegalovirus exposure and HLA in healthy donors. Primers: 60 Vbeta forward and 13 Jbeta reverse. TCRdb keeps only in-frame clones here, not all; method: immunoSEQ multiplex PCR. The sample has 100,000 to 150,000 clones; roughly three quarters are singletons. The sample consisted of PBMCs. These receptors were taken from a man under 40 in good health and CMV-seropositive.

This clone was seen a handful of times. The chain links TRBV4-3 to TRBJ1-4, with D possibly TRBD1 on 6 matching bases. The germline gives CDR1 LGHNA, CDR2 YSLEER. The CDR3 loop spans 15 amino acids. Trimming cost V 0 bases and J 7 bases, with 12 bases left between them. CDR3 protein: CASSQDRQGSEKLFF. In DNA, the CDR3 is TGCGCCAGCAGCCAAGACCGCCAGGGGTCTGAAAAACTGTTTTTT.

The rearrangement links TRBV6-6 to TRBJ2-7; 10 nucleotides line up with TRBD2. After removal of 2 bases from V and 6 bases from J, the junction contained 7 bases not matched to a gene. The CDR3 sequence is 15 residues long. Germline V gene data show CDR1 as MNHNY and CDR2 as SVGAGI (reference sequence). CDR3 amino acids: CASSYTLAGDREQYF. CDR3 nucleotides: TGTGCCAGCAGTTACACCCTAGCGGGAGATCGCGAGCAGTACTTC.

The genes are TRBV5-5 and TRBJ1-5; unclear D gene. Germline lookup yields CDR1 SGHKS and CDR2 YYEKEE (reference sequence). Deletions cut 1 base from V and 0 bases from J, with 8 bases between. The CDR3 runs 15 residues. CDR3 sequence reads: CASSLYSTSNQPQHF. In DNA, the CDR3 is TGTGCCAGCAGCTTGTATAGCACTAGCAATCAGCCCCAGCATTTT.

The chain uses TRBV11-2 and TRBJ1-2, with 9 bases that match TRBD1. In germline, CDR1 is SGHAT, CDR2 FQNNGV. CDR3 length: 13 amino acids. V lost 3 bases, J lost 4 bases, and 0 bases stayed unmatched. CDR3 region: CASSLGQGYGYTF. As DNA, the CDR3 is TGTGCCAGCAGCTTGGGACAGGGCTATGGCTACACCTTC.

This rearrangement joins TRBV23-1 to TRBJ2-3, with 7 bases matching TRBD2. TRBV23-1 is identified as an open reading frame with a role that is uncertain. V was pared by 5 bases and J by 4 bases, with 9 bases of the junction left unmatched. This CDR3 has 15 residues. CDR3 region: CASSWREPPADTQYF. Here the CDR3 DNA reads TGCGCCAGCAGTTGGCGGGAGCCCCCCGCAGATACGCAGTATTTT.

Turning to this clone: Since the CDR3 does not end with the conserved phenylalanine or tryptophan, this likely comes from a read error. Because the CDR3's place on the DNA is in doubt, the DNA is left out and the CDR3 is given as listed by TCRdb. V usage is TRBV2 and J usage is TRBJ2-6; TRBD1, the table's D call, was not compared with the DNA. The germline gives CDR1 SNHLY, CDR2 FYNNEI. The CDR3 extends over 13 residues, inclusive of both ends. The CDR3 region is CASSDLFPGQAEI.

This rearrangement joins TRBV9 to TRBJ2-5; possible D gene TRBD2, 6 bases. The CDR3 extends over 17 amino acids. Germline loops: CDR1 SGDLS, CDR2 YYNGEE. Trimming took 2 bases from V and 2 from J, leaving 19 bases between them. The CDR3, as DNA: TGTGCCAGCAGCGTCCCTAAGGGCCGCCGGGAGCAAGAGACCCAGTACTTC. Amino acids: CASSVPKGRREQETQYF.

This chain uses TRBV27 with TRBJ1-5, with D possibly being TRBD1 (5 bases). CDR3 size: 17 residues. The germline CDR1 and CDR2 sequences are MNHEY and SMNVEV (reference sequence). V lost 3 bases and J 0 bases, leaving 15 bases between the germline ends. CDR3 bases: TGTGCCAGCAGTTTGCGAGGACAACCATCTAGCAATCAGCCCCAGCATTTT. Its protein product is CASSLRGQPSSNQPQHF.

Only one count was recorded for this clone. J is TRBJ1-4 and V is TRBV25-1; TRBD1 agrees at 9 bases. Germline V CDR1 and CDR2: MGHDK, SYGVNS. The CDR3 sequence is 15 residues long. V dropped 3 bases and J dropped 7; count of bases not matched to a gene: 6. CDR3 DNA: TGTGCCAGCAGTGATAGGGGACAGGGAGGTGAAAAACTGTTTTTT. Its translation is CASSDRGQGGEKLFF.

Here the CDR3 DNA reads TGCGCCAGCAGCCACCAAGCGGGGACCACAGATACGCAGTATTTT. Amino acids: CASSHQAGTTDTQYF. The chain uses TRBV4-3 and TRBJ2-3, with 7 nucleotides matching TRBD2. The germline CDR1 and CDR2 sequences are LGHNA and YSLEER. V shed 3 bases and J 2 bases; nucleotides not matched to a gene: 5. The CDR3 is 15 residues long.

The gene calls are TRBV6-4 and TRBJ2-3, with 8 bases aligning to TRBD2. The CDR3 length is 19 residues. The J segment lost 4 bases and the V segment lost 4 bases, leaving 19 bases of the junction unmatched. The germline V gene has CDR1 MRHNA and CDR2 SNTAGT. The CDR3 DNA reads as TGTGCCAGCAGTGCCCACGGACGAGGCCGGGGGGGAGTTGCAGATACGCAGTATTTT. This sequence encodes CASSAHGRGRGGVADTQYF.

The genes are TRBV9 and TRBJ2-7, with 9 bases identical to TRBD2. Trimming at V came to 3 bases and at J to 2 bases, leaving 3 bases not matched to a gene. This CDR3 contains 14 residues. The germline gives CDR1 SGDLS, CDR2 YYNGEE. This CDR3 is CASSAGTSTYEQYF. The CDR3 DNA reads TGTGCCAGCAGCGCCGGGACTAGCACCTACGAGCAGTACTTC.

The chain links TRBV2 to TRBJ2-5, with D maybe TRBD1 (5 bases). The CDR3 length is 14 residues. Looked up from germline, CDR1 is SNHLY and CDR2 is FYNNEI. Trimming took 6 bases from V and 1 from J, leaving 12 bases between them. The CDR3 bases are TGTGCCAGCAGCGTGCTGACAGCCCAAGAGACCCAGTACTTC. Encoded protein: CASSVLTAQETQYF.

V usage is TRBV30 and J usage is TRBJ2-5; the D gene is possibly TRBD2 (6 bases). The germline V gene encodes CDR1 GTSNPN and CDR2 SVGIG (reference sequence). The ends were cut back, 1 base at V and 4 bases at J, with 10 bases in the middle. CDR3 length: 13 residues. CDR3 nucleotide sequence: TGTGCCTGGAGTGCGACTAGGCTAGAGACCCAGTACTTC. Its protein product is CAWSATRLETQYF.

The V and J genes are TRBV6-4 and TRBJ1-5; 8 bases fit TRBD1. The J segment lost 2 bases and the V segment lost 0 bases, leaving 0 bases of the junction unmatched. The CDR3 runs 15 residues. The germline CDR1 and CDR2 sequences are MRHNA and SNTAGT. CDR3 DNA sequence: TGTGCCAGCAGTGACTCGACAGGGGGCAATCAGCCCCAGCATTTT. Translating gives CASSDSTGGNQPQHF.

A single count supports this clone. J is TRBJ2-5 and V is TRBV18; 9 bases are a match to TRBD1. The CDR3 is made up of 14 amino acids. Trimming cost V 5 bases and J 5 bases; bases outside gene matches: 6. In germline, CDR1 is KGHSH, CDR2 LQKENI. The CDR3 region is CASSVRDRVETQYF. In DNA form, the CDR3 reads TGTGCCAGCTCAGTCCGGGACAGGGTCGAGACCCAGTACTTC. Variable domain in full (rest from reference TRBV18 and TRBJ2-5): NAGVMQNPRHLVRRRGQEARLRCSPMKGHSHVYWYRQLPEEGLKFMVYLQKENIIDESGMPKERFSAEFPKEGPSILRIQQVVRGDSAAYFCASSVRDRVETQYFGPGTRLLVL.